The 20 T cell receptor beta chains reported below all come from one sample, sequenced in a study of T cell responses to AZD1222 COVID-19 vaccine. TCRdb's copy holds only in-frame clones and misses some; the assay was immunoSEQ multiplex PCR. The sample has more than 50,000 clones; 89% are singletons. The material sequenced was peripheral blood, taken on day 0 of AZD1222 vaccination. These TCRs come from an adult in good health.

This sequence joins TRBV11-2 and TRBJ2-5; 7 bases are shared with TRBD1. The ends lost 5 bases at V and 1 base at J; junction bases unmatched: 4. Germline V lookup: CDR1 SGHAT, CDR2 FQNNGV. The CDR3 sequence is 14 residues long. The CDR3 coding sequence is TGTGCCAGCAGCCTCGGGACAGCCCAAGAGACCCAGTACTTC. Translation: CASSLGTAQETQYF. Drawing the rest from reference TRBV11-2 and TRBJ2-5, the complete variable domain is EAGVAQSPRYKIIEKRQSVAFWCNPISGHATLYWYQQILGQGPKLLIQFQNNGVVDDSQLPKDRFSAERLKGVDSTLKIQPAKLEDSAVYLCASSLGTAQETQYFGPGTRLLVL.

J is TRBJ1-2 and V is TRBV10-3; no firm D call. Germline lookup yields CDR1 ENHRY and CDR2 SYGVKD. V shed 2 bases and J shed 4 bases, with 11 bases lying between them. There are 14 residues in the CDR3. For the CDR3, the DNA is TGTGCCATCAGTGAGGGGCCAGAGTTCTATGGCTACACCTTC. Translated, it gives CAISEGPEFYGYTF.

This clone was seen just once. V and J are TRBV28 and TRBJ1-3; D call uncertain. From germline, CDR1 is MDHEN and CDR2 SYDVKM. V lost 2 bases, J lost 10 bases, and 18 bases lay in between. The CDR3 has 15 residues. CDR3 residues: CASSLPTGQENTIYF. CDR3 sequence (DNA): TGTGCCAGCAGTTTACCGACCGGGCAGGAGAATACCATATATTTT.

The chain combines TRBV11-3 with TRBJ2-1; 10 nucleotides match TRBD2. CDR3 size: 15 residues. V shed 4 bases, J shed 0 bases, and the junction held 0 bases outside the gene matches. Germline CDR1 SGHNT, CDR2 YENEEA. This CDR3 is CASSSSGSSYNEQFF. The CDR3 DNA reads as TGTGCCAGCAGCTCTAGCGGGAGCTCCTACAATGAGCAGTTCTTC.

The chain uses TRBV21-1 and TRBJ2-3; the D call of TRBD2 is as the table states it, not checked on the DNA. TRBV21-1 is tagged as a pseudogene. CDR3 length equals 16 residues. CDR3 protein: CASSIAWDWLTDTQYF. The DNA of the CDR3 is TGTGCCAGCAGCATAGCCTGGGACTGGCTTACAGATACGCAGTATTTT.

This clone has a single count. This rearrangement joins TRBV10-3 to TRBJ2-2; 11 bases are a match to TRBD2. This CDR3 has 17 amino acids. Germline values: CDR1 ENHRY, CDR2 SYGVKD. Losses at the gene ends were 5 bases for V and 0 bases for J; bases not matched to a gene: 5. The CDR3, as DNA: TGTGCCATCAGTCAGACTAGCGGGACAGCGAACACCGGGGAGCTGTTTTTT. This translates into CAISQTSGTANTGELFF.

V and J are TRBV5-1 and TRBJ1-6, with D possibly TRBD1 on 6 matching bases. Trimming took 0 bases from V and 6 from J, leaving 10 bases between them. Germline V lookup: CDR1 SGHRS, CDR2 YFSETQ. CDR3 length: 15 amino acids. The CDR3 here is CASSLAEGGNSPLHF. The CDR3 bases are TGCGCCAGCAGCTTGGCCGAGGGGGGTAATTCACCCCTCCACTTT.

The V gene is TRBV19, the J gene TRBJ2-5; unclear D gene. The germline V gene has CDR1 LNHDA and CDR2 SQIVND (reference sequence). V gave up 5 bases and J gave up 5 bases, with 9 bases separating them. There are 12 residues in the CDR3. DNA of the CDR3: TGTGCCAGTAGTTCGGCGGCTGAGACCCAGTACTTC. Its translation is CASSSAAETQYF.

The chain uses TRBV6-5 and TRBJ2-2, with D possibly matching TRBD2 (6 bases). This CDR3 is built from 13 residues. Germline loops: CDR1 MNHEY, CDR2 SVGAGI. V lost 11 bases, J lost 5 bases, and 15 bases lay in between. Here the CDR3 reads CACAAGITGELFF. The CDR3, as DNA: TGTGCCTGCGCCGCGGGAATAACCGGGGAGCTGTTTTTT.

The chain is built from TRBV29-1 and TRBJ1-3, with D possibly matching TRBD1 (5 bases). The CDR3 loop spans 12 amino acids. CDR1 and CDR2 from the germline V gene are SQVTM and ANQGSEA. V was pared by 7 bases and J by 4 bases, with 11 bases between. The CDR3 DNA is TGCAGCGCATGGGAGGGGGGAAACACCATATATTTT. Amino acid sequence: CSAWEGGNTIYF.

The chain has TRBV18 and TRBJ2-7; 9 positions match TRBD1. This CDR3 has 15 residues. The trim removed 4 bases at V and 3 bases at J, leaving 7 bases unmatched. The V gene's germline CDR1 is KGHSH and CDR2 LQKENI. Here the CDR3 DNA reads TGTGCCAGCTCACGGACGGGACAGGGCGTCTACGAGCAGTACTTC. Its translation is CASSRTGQGVYEQYF.

V gene TRBV5-5 combines with J gene TRBJ2-7, with D uncertain. The CDR3 consists of 12 residues. V lost 4 bases and J 7 bases, leaving 12 bases between the germline ends. The germline V gene encodes CDR1 SGHKS and CDR2 YYEKEE (reference sequence). The CDR3 bases are TGTGCCAGCAGCCTGGAGAAGGCTGAGCAGTACTTC. Translating it yields CASSLEKAEQYF.

The chain recombines TRBV15 with TRBJ2-7; D possibly corresponds to TRBD2 (5 bases). The ends were cut back, 2 bases at V and 6 bases at J, with 14 bases in the middle. The CDR3 consists of 14 residues. CDR1 LNHNV and CDR2 YYDKDF come from the germline V gene (reference sequence). CDR3 DNA sequence: TGTGCCACCAGCAGACTACCCTTGGACTTCGAGCAGTACTTC. Protein product: CATSRLPLDFEQYF.

This clone has just one count. V and J are TRBV28 and TRBJ2-7; D may correspond to TRBD1 or TRBD2 (5 bases each). The ends were cut back, 6 bases at V and 0 bases at J, with 12 bases in the middle. The CDR3 consists of 14 residues. Germline CDR1 reads MDHEN; CDR2 reads SYDVKM. The CDR3 sequence is CASRSSGSSYEQYF. CDR3 in DNA: TGTGCCAGCAGATCCTCAGGGAGCTCCTACGAGCAGTACTTC.

The rearrangement links TRBV2 to TRBJ1-1, with TRBD1 matching 7 bases. V lost 7 bases to trimming and J lost 7 bases; unmatched junction nucleotides: 9. There are 13 residues in the CDR3. CDR1 and CDR2 (germline): SNHLY, FYNNEI. CDR3 coding DNA: TGTGCCAGCATCCCGACAGGGACTATTGAAGCTTTCTTT. Its translation is CASIPTGTIEAFF. The full variable domain, its missing parts supplied by reference TRBV2 and TRBJ1-1, is EPEVTQTPSHQVTQMGQEVILRCVPISNHLYFYWYRQILGQKVEFLVSFYNNEISEKSEIFDDQFSVERPDGSNFTLKIRSTKLEDSAMYFCASIPTGTIEAFFGQGTRLTVV.

The J gene is TRBJ2-1, the V gene TRBV5-4; 8 bases agree with TRBD1. The CDR3 loop spans 15 amino acids. With V trimmed by 4 bases and J by 1 base, 4 bases remained unmatched. Germline V gene sequence: CDR1 SGHNT, CDR2 YYREEE (reference sequence). The CDR3 DNA sequence: TGTGCCAGCAGCCCGCGGACAGGGTCCTACAATGAGCAGTTCTTC. Its translation is CASSPRTGSYNEQFF. The full variable domain, with the rest looked up from reference TRBV5-4 and TRBJ2-1, is ETGVTQSPTHLIKTRGQQVTLRCSSQSGHNTVSWYQQALGQGPQFIFQYYREEENGRGNFPPRFSGLQFPNYSSELNVNALELDDSALYLCASSPRTGSYNEQFFGPGTRLTVL.

The rearrangement links TRBV19 to TRBJ2-3, with a tentative D call TRBD2 (6 bases). The CDR3 extends over 15 amino acids. V lost 6 bases, J lost 3 bases, and 16 bases lay in between. CDR1 and CDR2 (germline): LNHDA, SQIVND (reference sequence). This CDR3 is CASSSGGGVTDTQYF. The CDR3, as DNA: TGTGCCAGTAGCAGCGGAGGCGGGGTAACAGATACGCAGTATTTT. Full variable domain (remainder filled in from reference TRBV19 and TRBJ2-3): DGGITQSPKYLFRKEGQNVTLSCEQNLNHDAMYWYRQDPGQGLRLIYYSQIVNDFQKGDIAEGYSVSREKKESFPLTVTSAQKNPTAFYLCASSSGGGVTDTQYFGPGTRLTVL.

The chain has TRBV18 and TRBJ2-7, with D maybe TRBD2 (6 bases). The V gene's germline CDR1 is KGHSH and CDR2 LQKENI. Trimming stripped 4 bases from V and 1 base from J, with 14 bases between. The CDR3 length is 15 residues. Written as DNA, the CDR3 is TGTGCCAGCTCACTCTACTCGGGGACTTCCTACGAGCAGTACTTC. Encoded protein: CASSLYSGTSYEQYF.

About this clone: An end of the junction differs from the germline gene, which may be a read error. The rearrangement uses TRBV12-3 or TRBV12-4 and TRBJ2-1, with D perhaps given as TRBD1 or TRBD2 (5 bases each). The CDR3 has 10 residues. Written as DNA, the CDR3 is TGTGCCAGCAGTTTGGAGACAGCGGTCTTC. This codes for CASSLETAVF.

The CDR3 DNA follows: TGTGCCAGCAGGACTGGACAGGGAAGGGCAGATACGCAGTATTTT. This sequence encodes CASRTGQGRADTQYF. The chain combines TRBV2 with TRBJ2-3; 8 nucleotides align to TRBD1. CDR3 length: 15 residues. Germline V lookup: CDR1 SNHLY, CDR2 FYNNEI. Germline trimming cut 6 bases from V and 4 bases from J; bases unmatched to any gene: 9.